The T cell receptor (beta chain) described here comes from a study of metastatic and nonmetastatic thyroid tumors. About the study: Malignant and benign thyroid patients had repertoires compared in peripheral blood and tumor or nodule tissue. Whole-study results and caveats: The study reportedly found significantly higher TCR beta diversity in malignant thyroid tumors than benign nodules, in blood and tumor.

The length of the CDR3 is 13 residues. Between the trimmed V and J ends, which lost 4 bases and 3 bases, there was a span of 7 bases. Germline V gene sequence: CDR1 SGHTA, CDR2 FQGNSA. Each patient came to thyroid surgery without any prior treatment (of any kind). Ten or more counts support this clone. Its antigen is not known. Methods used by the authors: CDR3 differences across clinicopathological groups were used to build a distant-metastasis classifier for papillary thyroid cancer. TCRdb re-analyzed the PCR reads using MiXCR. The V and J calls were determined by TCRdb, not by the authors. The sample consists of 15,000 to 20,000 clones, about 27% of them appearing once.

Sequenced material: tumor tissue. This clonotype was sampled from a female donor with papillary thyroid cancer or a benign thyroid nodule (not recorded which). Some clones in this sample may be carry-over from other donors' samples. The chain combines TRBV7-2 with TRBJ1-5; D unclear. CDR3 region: CASSSDYNQPQHF. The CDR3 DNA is TGTGCCAGCAGCTCCGATTACAATCAGCCCCAGCATTTT.